This T cell receptor (beta chain) was identified during a study of cytomegalovirus exposure and HLA in healthy donors (dated by TCRdb to about 2017). For the wider study: An earlier analysis of several hundred of the donors reported about 260 Gb of sequence data and 90 million to 120 million unique TCR beta sequences obtained from about 180 million T cells. The number of donors typed differed by locus, with about 629-630 for A, B, C, DRB1 and DQB1, 522 for DQA1, 600 to 610 for DPA1, and roughly 450 for DPB1. The T cell repertoires of 550 to 850 subjects were profiled by immunosequencing and related to cytomegalovirus serostatus. The study aimed to test whether cataloging public T cell receptors could reveal signatures of past pathogen exposure. In a later analysis, previously published TCR beta repertoires from 500 to 750 donors were re-analyzed and high-resolution HLA genotyping was added so that TCR occurrence patterns could be studied. Approximately 300 gigabases of sequencing data and roughly 81 million unique TCR sequences made up an early release that covered approximately 650 HLA-typed donors. Alongside the repertoire data, information on donor age, sex, ethnicity and CMV serostatus was compiled. HLA typing included class I and class II loci at four-digit resolution. Along with the approximately 650-subject first cohort, a separate validation cohort of around 110 different subjects was used. In an earlier analysis of 500 to 650 of the donors, high-throughput TCR beta sequencing was used to judge whether each TCR beta V gene segment behaved as functional or pseudogenic. To predict cytomegalovirus infection status, the study brought together high-throughput TCR immunosequencing, statistical association of individual TCRs with disease status, and machine learning. Every discovery cohort repertoire had been produced on one sequencing platform. Five DR-DQ haplotypes were treated as single units for association and clustering because of strong linkage in the cohort. The later analysis used no new phenotypic data to find candidate immune exposures, relying instead on TCR beta sequences and their occurrence across donors. Among some 400 genotyped donors of the cohort, an average of around 240,000 unique TCR beta nucleotide sequences was sequenced per donor, of which 15% to 20% were non-productive. The genetic ancestry cluster associated with self-reported Caucasian donors included over 65% of the approximately 410 genotyped donors. In a later genetic analysis, genome-wide SNP genotypes for about three fifths of the 666 donors were used, and that subset was treated as a discovery cohort. Overall results and qualifications from the work: An association between a missense DCLRE1C variant and V-gene and J-gene trimming of TCR beta chains was found in a later genetic analysis and replicated in an independent cohort. In this cohort, only TCR beta chains were sequenced, and detectable features were limited by the absence of alpha or paired-chain data. Some IMGT-functional V segments, including TRBV6-2 and TRBV6-3, could not be told apart with the 87-base-pair reads, so those segments were excluded. Presence/absence analyses assumed roughly uniform sequencing depth across donors, an assumption that may not hold. In a later analysis, TCR association rates were found to vary across HLA loci, with the most associated TCRs seen for DRB1 alleles and the fewest for HLA-C alleles. Because HLA typing was unavailable for some donors at each locus, only the typed subset was used in association tests. According to the authors, the approach could potentially be generalized to other disease states and immunological phenotypes. Three of the identified cytomegalovirus-associated TCR beta chains were confirmed in vitro to be specific for cytomegalovirus antigens. In a later analysis, several top co-occurrence clusters were reported to appear linked to parvovirus B19, influenza, CMV and Epstein-Barr virus. The sequencing pipeline was judged likely to have produced a cluster of highly shared sequence variants as a technical artifact. A later analysis found that most CMV-associated TCR beta chains appeared HLA-restricted, with HLA associations seemingly driven largely by CMV exposure. For the cohort, immune exposure information was limited to CMV serostatus. In a later analysis, HLA-associated TCR beta chains showed more clonal expansion and lower generation probabilities than non-associated chains that were equally common. At a false discovery rate of 0.05, a later analysis linked 15,000 to 20,000 TCR beta sequences to specific HLA alleles. A later genetic analysis reported fewer N-insertions in productive TCRs among donors in an Asian-associated ancestry cluster than the roughly 720-donor mean. Because counts were too low, seventeen rarely observed V segments, including chromosome 9 orphons, were excluded from the earlier analysis of several hundred of the donors. Correlated functional status among segregating V segments might reflect linkage disequilibrium, but an unknown experimental factor could not be ruled out. Most TCR sequences were seen in very few donors, while some public TCRs were found in many individuals. The classifier was reported to diagnose cytomegalovirus status with high specificity and sensitivity in both the original cohort and the validation cohort. A further reported finding was that TCR beta sequences accurately predicted the HLA-A and HLA-B alleles for most subjects in the first cohort. Assigning TCR associations to individual alleles was difficult when HLA alleles, especially DR and DQ, strongly co-occurred. Broadly in line with IMGT annotations, most TCR beta V segments showed up in productive rearrangements about 87% or about 30% of the time in an earlier analysis of 587 of the donors. A total of roughly 160 TCR beta chains were listed by the study as associated with cytomegalovirus.

The cohort consisted of approximately 670 healthy bone marrow donors. At the time of sampling, every cohort member was nominally healthy, though immune exposures that went unrecorded were likely present. The donor tested CMV seropositive, placing the donor among the approximately 310 seropositive members of the cohort. A peripheral blood sample was collected from each donor, and TCR beta sequencing was performed on peripheral blood mononuclear cells. Genomic DNA was extracted from the blood cell samples with the Qiagen DNeasy Blood Extraction Kit. CDR1 and CDR2 (SGHRS, YFSETQ) derive from the germline V gene. There are 13 amino acids in the CDR3, from cysteine to phenylalanine inclusive. This entry keeps only the CDR3 DNA: 39 bases, framed from base 1. Concerning this clone itself: The antigen this receptor binds is unknown. The germline gene is not matched at one end of the junction; a read error may be the cause.

The library was built by means of the immunoSEQ multiplex PCR assay. For the multiplex PCR, a mixture combining 60 forward primers for TCR Vbeta segments and 13 reverse primers for TCR Jbeta segments was used. The CDR3 region of rearranged TCR beta genes was amplified from genomic DNA with a multiplex PCR assay. Amplified TCR beta libraries were sequenced as 87-base-pair reads on the Illumina HiSeq System. The authors' pipeline ran thus. Across the roughly 670 repertoires, a later analysis counted approximately 83 million unique TCR beta chains, around 11 million of which were shared by at least two donors. A nearest-neighbor algorithm error-corrected the raw reads and collapsed the reads into unique sequences, merging closely related sequences to remove PCR and sequencing errors. Alignment of CDR3 sequences to IMGT reference sequences was used to assign V, D and J gene segments. For a sequence to be retained, at least a six-nucleotide match to both a V gene segment and a J gene segment was required. A rearrangement was called productive if the CDR3 had no stop codons and remained in frame with V and J, and every other rearrangement was called non-productive. CDR3 was defined according to IMGT convention as the region running from the second conserved V-encoded cysteine to the conserved J-encoded phenylalanine. Sequences without an unambiguous match to a single V gene segment were excluded from the earlier analysis of approximately 560 of the donors. In an earlier analysis of roughly 500 of the donors, V segments were called functional above 56.7% productive rearrangements and were called segregating when the between-donor standard deviation exceeded 5%. A statistical classification framework was built for diagnosing cytomegalovirus status from the catalog of TCR beta chain sequences. In a later analysis, TCR nucleotide sequences were compared against IMGT/GENE-DB human TR gene sequences so that V and J genes could be assigned. The TCRdist pipeline was used in a later analysis to assign CDR3 sequences and most-parsimonious VDJ recombination scenarios. A later analysis defined each TCR beta chain by its CDR3 amino acid sequence plus V-gene family, and excluded reads lacking a unique V-gene family. In a later analysis, around 650 highly shared, low-generation-probability nucleotide sequences were removed to address suspected cross-contamination and a sequencing artifact. In a later analysis, a clonal expansion index for each public chain was calculated from normalized within-repertoire ranks of inferred template counts. In a later analysis, generation probabilities were computed with a VDJ recombination model fitted to out-of-frame rearrangements, and the resulting probabilities were checked against IGoR. In a later analysis, TCR-TCR, TCR-HLA and TCR-CMV co-occurrence was scored with hypergeometric tests, and a repertoire-size bias correction was applied to TCR pairs. In a later analysis, false discovery rates were estimated by permuting HLA or CMV assignments 20 times. In a later analysis, co-occurring TCRs were grouped using DBSCAN, and TCRdist sequence similarity was added for clustering within HLA-allele-positive subsets. Repertoires with fewer than 30,000 or more than 120,000 public chains, plus five repertoires with anomalous nucleotide sharing, were excluded from co-occurrence clustering. The source is immuneACCESS, and TCRdb retained only in-frame sequences with V and J called. Part of the clones is not carried over; for the studies checked, unresolved V genes explain less than half of this, and the remainder is unexplained. That table supplies the V and J calls and clone size; D and trimming were determined from the DNA. Within this sample are fewer than 150,000 clones, with around 76% of them counted one time only. 15% to 20% of the sample rests with the top ten.

The chain joins TRBV5-1 to TRBJ2-3; the D segment cannot be called with confidence. This sequence was found in a man aged 45-60 years in good health and CMV-seropositive. Sequencing input: PBMCs. The CDR3 protein is CASSLLGTDTQYF. The bases read TGCGCCAGCAGCTTGCTGGGCACTGATACGCAGTATTTT.